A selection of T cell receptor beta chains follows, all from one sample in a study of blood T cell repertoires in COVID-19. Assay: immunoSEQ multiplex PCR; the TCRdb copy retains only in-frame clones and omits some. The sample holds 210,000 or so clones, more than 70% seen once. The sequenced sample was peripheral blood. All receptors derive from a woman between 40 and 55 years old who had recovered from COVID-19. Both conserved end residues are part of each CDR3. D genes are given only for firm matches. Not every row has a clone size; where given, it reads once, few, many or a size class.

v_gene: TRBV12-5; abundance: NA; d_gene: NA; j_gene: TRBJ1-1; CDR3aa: CASASPGGLQENTEAFF; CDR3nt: TGTGCTAGTGCCTCTCCGGGGGGCTTACAGGAAAACACTGAAGCTTTCTTT
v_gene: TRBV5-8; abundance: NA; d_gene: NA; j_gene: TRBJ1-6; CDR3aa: CASSDTVGSYNSPLHF; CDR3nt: TGTGCCAGCAGCGATACTGTTGGCTCCTATAATTCACCCCTCCACTTT
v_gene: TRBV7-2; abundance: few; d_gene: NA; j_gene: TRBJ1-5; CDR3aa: CASSLGGGQPQHF; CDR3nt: TGTGCCAGCAGCTTAGGTGGAGGCCAGCCCCAGCATTTT
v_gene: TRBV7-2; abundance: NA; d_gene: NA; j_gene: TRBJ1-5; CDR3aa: CASSLGGAHSNQPQHF; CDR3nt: TGTGCCAGCAGCTTAGGTGGGGCACATAGCAATCAGCCCCAGCATTTT
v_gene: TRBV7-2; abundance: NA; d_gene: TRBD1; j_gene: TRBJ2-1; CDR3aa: CASTLAAGTGLWGNEQFF; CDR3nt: TGTGCCAGCACCCTCGCCGCGGGGACAGGGTTGTGGGGCAATGAGCAGTTCTTC
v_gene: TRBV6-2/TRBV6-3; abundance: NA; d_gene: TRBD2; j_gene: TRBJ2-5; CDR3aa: CASSSPDLAGVLGQETQYF; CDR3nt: TGTGCCAGCAGTTCCCCGGACCTAGCGGGAGTTCTAGGGCAAGAGACCCAGTACTTC
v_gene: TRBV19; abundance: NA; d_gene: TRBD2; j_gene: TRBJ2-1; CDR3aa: CASSNLRLAGDEQFF; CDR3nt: TGTGCCAGTAGCAATCTACGATTAGCGGGGGATGAGCAGTTCTTC
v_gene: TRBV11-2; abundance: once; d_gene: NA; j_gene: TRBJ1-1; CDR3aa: CASSLGYWGGDTEAFF; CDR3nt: TGTGCCAGCAGCTTAGGTTATTGGGGAGGCGACACTGAAGCTTTCTTT
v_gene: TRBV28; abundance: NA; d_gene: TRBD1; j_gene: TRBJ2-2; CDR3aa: CASGTRRGRSANTGELFF; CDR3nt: TGTGCCAGCGGGACCCGCAGGGGGCGGTCCGCGAACACCGGGGAGCTGTTTTTT
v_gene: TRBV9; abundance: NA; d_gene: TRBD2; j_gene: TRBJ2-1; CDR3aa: CASSVSGGRALEQFF; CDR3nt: TGTGCCAGCAGCGTATCGGGCGGGAGGGCCCTCGAGCAGTTCTTC
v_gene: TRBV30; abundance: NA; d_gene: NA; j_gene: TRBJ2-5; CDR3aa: CAWSVRGETQYF; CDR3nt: TGTGCCTGGAGTGTTCGGGGAGAGACCCAGTACTTC
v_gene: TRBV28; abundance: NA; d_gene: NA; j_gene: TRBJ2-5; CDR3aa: CASSGGGQETQYF; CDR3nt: TGTGCCAGCAGTGGAGGAGGCCAAGAGACCCAGTACTTC
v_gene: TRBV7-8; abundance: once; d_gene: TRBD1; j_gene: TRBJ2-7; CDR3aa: CASSPRQGAWYEQYF; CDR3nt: TGTGCCAGCAGTCCAAGACAGGGGGCTTGGTACGAGCAGTACTTC
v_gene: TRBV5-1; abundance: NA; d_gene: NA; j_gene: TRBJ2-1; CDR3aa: CASSFGQQNEQFF; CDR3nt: TGCGCCAGCAGCTTCGGACAGCAGAATGAGCAGTTCTTC
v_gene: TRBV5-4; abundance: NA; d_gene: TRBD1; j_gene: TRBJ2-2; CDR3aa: CASSPAPGQTNTGELFF; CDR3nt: TGTGCCAGCAGCCCGGCGCCGGGACAGACGAACACCGGGGAGCTGTTTTTT
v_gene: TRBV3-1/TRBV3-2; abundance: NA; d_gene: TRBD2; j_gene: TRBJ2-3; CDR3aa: CASSPFRTSGSTDTQYF; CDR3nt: TGTGCCAGCAGCCCATTCCGGACTAGCGGTAGCACAGATACGCAGTATTTT
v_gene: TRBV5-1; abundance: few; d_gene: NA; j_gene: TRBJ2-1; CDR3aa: CASSNRGSSSYNEQFF; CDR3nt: TGCGCCAGCAGCAACCGCGGCTCGAGCTCCTACAATGAGCAGTTCTTC
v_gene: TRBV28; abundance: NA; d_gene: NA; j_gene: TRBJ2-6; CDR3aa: CAAGAGVDSGANVLTF; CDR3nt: TGTGCCGCGGGGGCAGGGGTAGACTCTGGGGCCAACGTCCTGACTTTC